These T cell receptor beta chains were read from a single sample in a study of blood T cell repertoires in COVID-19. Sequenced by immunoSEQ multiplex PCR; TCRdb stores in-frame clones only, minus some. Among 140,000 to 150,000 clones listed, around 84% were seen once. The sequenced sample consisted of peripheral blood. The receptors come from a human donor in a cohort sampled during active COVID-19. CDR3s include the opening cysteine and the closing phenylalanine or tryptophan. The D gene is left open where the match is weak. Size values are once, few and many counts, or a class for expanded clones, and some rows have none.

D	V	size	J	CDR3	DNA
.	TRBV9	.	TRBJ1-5	CASSVDPAGGQPQHF	TGTGCCAGCAGCGTAGACCCGGCAGGTGGGCAGCCCCAGCATTTT
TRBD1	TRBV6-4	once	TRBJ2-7	CASRTDRDRGYEQYF	TGTGCCAGCAGAACTGACCGGGACAGGGGCTACGAGCAGTACTTC
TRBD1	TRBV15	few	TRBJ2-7	CATSRRTGYEQYF	TGTGCCACCAGCAGACGGACAGGGTACGAGCAGTACTTC
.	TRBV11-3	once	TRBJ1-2	CASSFLRGGYTF	TGTGCCAGCAGCTTCCTCAGGGGTGGCTACACCTTC
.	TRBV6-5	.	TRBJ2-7	CASSQTRGEQYF	TGTGCCAGCAGTCAGACCAGAGGCGAGCAGTACTTC
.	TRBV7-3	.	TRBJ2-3	CASSLSSRDTQYF	TGTGCCAGCAGCTTAAGCTCGAGGGATACGCAGTATTTT
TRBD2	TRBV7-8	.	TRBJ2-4	CASSLGTTSGSLAKNIQYF	TGTGCCAGCAGCTTAGGGACCACTAGCGGGTCGCTAGCCAAAAACATTCAGTACTTC
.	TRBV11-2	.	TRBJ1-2	CASSLVQGWGYGYTF	TGTGCCAGCAGCTTAGTACAGGGCTGGGGCTATGGCTACACCTTC
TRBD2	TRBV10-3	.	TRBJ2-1	CAISVGGGLYEQFF	TGTGCCATCAGTGTCGGGGGGGGCCTATATGAGCAGTTCTTC
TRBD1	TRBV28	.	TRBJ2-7	CASSARDRAHEQYF	TGTGCCAGCAGTGCCCGGGACAGGGCCCACGAGCAGTACTTC
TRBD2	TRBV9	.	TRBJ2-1	CASSGQRGGYNEQFF	TGTGCCAGCAGCGGACAGCGGGGGGGCTACAATGAGCAGTTCTTC
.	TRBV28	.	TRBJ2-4	CASGSQTIKNIQYF	TGTGCCAGCGGTTCCCAGACAATAAAAAACATTCAGTACTTC
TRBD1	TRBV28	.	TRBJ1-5	CASSPEGAQSNQPQHF	TGTGCCAGCAGTCCCGAGGGGGCTCAAAGCAATCAGCCCCAGCATTTT
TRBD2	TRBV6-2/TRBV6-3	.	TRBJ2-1	CASSYFGTSGVYNEQFF	TGTGCCAGCAGTTACTTCGGGACTAGCGGGGTGTACAATGAGCAGTTCTTC
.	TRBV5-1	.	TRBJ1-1	CASSLGQTNTEAFF	TGCGCCAGCAGCTTGGGACAGACCAACACTGAAGCTTTCTTT
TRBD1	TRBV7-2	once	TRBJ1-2	CASSSLTGGARFGYTF	TGTGCCAGCAGCTCGCTGACAGGGGGCGCGAGGTTTGGCTACACCTTC
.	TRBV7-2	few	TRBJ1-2	CASSPRRGYYGYTF	TGTGCCAGCAGCCCAAGGCGGGGTTACTATGGCTACACCTTC
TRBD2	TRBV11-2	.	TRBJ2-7	CASSFDVAGGREQYF	TGTGCCAGCAGCTTTGATGTAGCGGGGGGGCGCGAGCAGTACTTC
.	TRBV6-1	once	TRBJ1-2	CASSEVGGLHGYTF	TGTGCCAGCAGTGAAGTCGGGGGACTCCATGGCTACACCTTC
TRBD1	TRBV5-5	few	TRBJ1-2	CASSPWTGNYGYTF	TGTGCCAGCAGCCCCTGGACAGGGAACTATGGCTACACCTTC
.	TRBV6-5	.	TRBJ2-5	CCSGNQETQYF	TGTTGCTCGGGGAACCAAGAGACCCAGTACTTC
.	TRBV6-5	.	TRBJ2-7	CASSYGGQSYEQYF	TGTGCCAGCAGTTACGGAGGACAGTCCTACGAGCAGTACTTC
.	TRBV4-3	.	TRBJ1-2	CASSQGVVQGGSYTF	TGCGCCAGCAGCCAAGGAGTAGTGCAGGGCGGGAGCTACACCTTC
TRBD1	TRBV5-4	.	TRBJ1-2	CASSLPGQGMNGYTF	TGTGCCAGCAGCTTACCGGGACAGGGTATGAATGGCTACACCTTC
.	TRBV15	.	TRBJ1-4	CATTSATNEKLFF	TGTGCCACCACCTCAGCAACTAATGAAAAACTGTTTTTT
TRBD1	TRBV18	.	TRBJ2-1	CASSLGQGVGEQFF	TGTGCCAGCTCACTCGGACAGGGGGTGGGTGAGCAGTTCTTC
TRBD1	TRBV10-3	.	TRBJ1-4	CAISGTGQGANGEKLFF	TGTGCCATCAGTGGTACCGGACAGGGGGCGAACGGTGAAAAACTGTTTTTT
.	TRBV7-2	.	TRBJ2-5	CASSWRGRDQETQYF	TGTGCCAGCAGCTGGCGGGGAAGGGACCAAGAGACCCAGTACTTC
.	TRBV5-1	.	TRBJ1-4	CASSLNTATNEKLFF	TGCGCCAGCAGCTTGAATACTGCAACTAATGAAAAACTGTTTTTT
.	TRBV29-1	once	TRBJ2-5	CSVGGRQETQYF	TGCAGCGTTGGAGGCAGACAAGAGACCCAGTACTTC
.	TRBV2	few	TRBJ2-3	CASSTGIGYTDTQYF	TGTGCCAGCAGTACCGGGATTGGGTACACAGATACGCAGTATTTT
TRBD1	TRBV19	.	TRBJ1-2	CATLPSGQGFYGYTF	TGTGCCACCCTCCCTTCAGGACAGGGATTCTATGGCTACACCTTC
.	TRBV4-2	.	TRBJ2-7	CASSQDRRGRESYEQYF	TGTGCCAGCAGCCAAGATCGGCGGGGGCGGGAGTCCTACGAGCAGTACTTC
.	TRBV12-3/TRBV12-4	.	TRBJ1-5	CASSLSHQPQHF	TGTGCCAGCAGTTTGTCTCATCAGCCCCAGCATTTT
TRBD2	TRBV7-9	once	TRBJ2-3	CASSPRGRGDTQYF	TGTGCCAGCAGCCCTAGAGGGCGGGGGGATACGCAGTATTTT
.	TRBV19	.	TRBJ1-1	CASSMGSPMNTEAFF	TGTGCCAGTAGTATGGGCAGCCCGATGAACACTGAAGCTTTCTTT
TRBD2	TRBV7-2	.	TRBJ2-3	CASRPRGGGSTDTQYF	TGTGCCAGCAGACCCCGTGGCGGGGGTAGCACAGATACGCAGTATTTT
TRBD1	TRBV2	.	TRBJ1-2	CASSDWAGTGGDGYTF	TGTGCCAGCAGTGATTGGGCGGGGACAGGGGGCGATGGCTACACCTTC
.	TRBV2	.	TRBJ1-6	CASTLDSGGNSPLHF	TGTGCCAGCACCTTAGACAGCGGAGGGAATTCACCCCTCCACTTT
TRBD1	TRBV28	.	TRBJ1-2	CASSRQGGYGYTF	TGTGCCAGCAGTAGACAGGGTGGCTATGGCTACACCTTC